This entry concerns a single TCR beta chain. Its antigen is not identified. Researchers isolated at least 6 million PBMCs per sample. The data were obtained in a study of blood T cells in healthy people across ages. A second 7 to 11 cycle PCR used barcoded and J-beta primers. TCRdb ran MiXCR on the 5' RACE reads and lists one entry per CDR3 protein. The repertoire holds some 710,000 distinct CDR3 sequences, about half seen once, with 15% to 20% in the top ten. V was trimmed by 0 bases and J by 3 bases, leaving 12 bases between them. The CDR3 covers 15 residues. Germline values: CDR1 LGHDT, CDR2 YNNKEL (reference sequence). Whole-study results and caveats: Age showed a roughly linear inverse relationship with TCR beta diversity per million T cells.

Sequenced material: blood. The chain employs TRBV3-1 and TRBJ2-7; no clear D. The clonotype was recovered from an elderly man in good health. The CDR3 region has the DNA TGTGCCAGCAGCCAAGATCTCGGCGCGAACTACGAGCAGTACTTC. Translating gives CASSQDLGANYEQYF.